This TCR beta chain is drawn from a study of shared clonotypes between healthy human individuals. Each replicate PCR on the sorted subsets used roughly 210 ng DNA (around 31,000 T cell genomes). Original data processing: Filtering differed since immunoSEQ provided only junctions, with no quality scores. The assay was immunoSEQ multiplex PCR, and TCRdb's table has in-frame clones only and misses some. The D gene and trimming were derived from the DNA, and the V and J assignments and clone size from that table. The table lists 2.3 million or so clones, 93% of them singletons. The CDR3 sequence is 15 residues long. Trimming removed 0 bases at V and 5 bases at J, with 13 bases between. Germline CDR1 LNHDA, CDR2 SQIVND (reference sequence).

The J gene is TRBJ1-1, the V gene TRBV19, with a weak D call TRBD1 (5 bases). Sequenced: naive CD4+ T cells from PBMCs. Noted subset: CD45RA+ positively selected. This clonotype was sampled from a man between 18 and 35 years old in good health. Some clones in this sample may be carry-over from other donors' samples. CDR3 bases: TGTGCCAGTAGTATAGAAGGCGGAGGGGAAACTGAAGCTTTCTTT. Amino acid sequence: CASSIEGGGETEAFF.